The clone carrying this T cell receptor beta chain was detected ten times or more. What it binds is not known. The data originate from a study of neurological immune-mediated disorders. Study conclusions and caveats: Neither clinical nor MRI features were found to be associated with the multiple sclerosis repertoire cluster.

MiXCR was run by TCRdb on the 5' RACE reads, yielding one entry per CDR3 protein. The profile shows 70,000 to 90,000 distinct CDR3 sequences, 4.5% to 6.5% of them singletons. Trimming took off 2 bases at V and 10 bases at J, with 12 bases between the two ends. The CDR3 is 14 amino acids. Germline-derived CDR1 and CDR2 are ENHRY and SYGVKD. The rearrangement uses TRBV10-3 and TRBJ1-6; no clear D gene. The sequenced sample was PBMCs. The sequence was obtained from a woman in her twenties or thirties with multiple sclerosis. The CDR3 DNA reads as TGTGCCATCAGTGAGCGGGGAAGTGAATCACCCCTCCACTTT. It translates to CAISERGSESPLHF.